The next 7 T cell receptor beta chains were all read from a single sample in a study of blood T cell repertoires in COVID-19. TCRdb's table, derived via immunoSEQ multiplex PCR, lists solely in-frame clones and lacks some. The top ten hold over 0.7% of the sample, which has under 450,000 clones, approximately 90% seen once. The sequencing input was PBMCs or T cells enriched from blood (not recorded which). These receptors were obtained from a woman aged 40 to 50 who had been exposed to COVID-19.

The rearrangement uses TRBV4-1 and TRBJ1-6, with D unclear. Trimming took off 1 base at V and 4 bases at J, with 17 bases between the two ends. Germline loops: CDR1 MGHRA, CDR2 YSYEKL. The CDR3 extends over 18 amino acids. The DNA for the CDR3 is TGCGCCAGCAGCCAAGTGCGATACACGGGAACTTATAATTCACCCCTCCACTTT. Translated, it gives CASSQVRYTGTYNSPLHF.

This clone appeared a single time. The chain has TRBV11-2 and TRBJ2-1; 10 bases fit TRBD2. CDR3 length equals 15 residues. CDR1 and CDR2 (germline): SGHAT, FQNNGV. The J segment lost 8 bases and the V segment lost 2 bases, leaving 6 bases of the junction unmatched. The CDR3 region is CASSLLSGGADEQFF. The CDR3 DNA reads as TGTGCCAGCAGCTTATTAAGCGGGGGGGCCGATGAGCAGTTCTTC.

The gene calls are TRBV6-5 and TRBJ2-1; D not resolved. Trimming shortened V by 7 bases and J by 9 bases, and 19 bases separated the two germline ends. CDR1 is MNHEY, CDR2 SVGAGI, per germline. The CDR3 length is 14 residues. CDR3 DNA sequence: TGTGCCAGCACCTCAACTCCAACCTCATTTGAGCAGTTCTTC. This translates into CASTSTPTSFEQFF.

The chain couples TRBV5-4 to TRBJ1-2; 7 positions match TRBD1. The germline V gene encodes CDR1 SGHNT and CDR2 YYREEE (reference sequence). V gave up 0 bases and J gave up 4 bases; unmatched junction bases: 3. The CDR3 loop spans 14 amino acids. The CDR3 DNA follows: TGTGCCAGCAGCTTGGAAGAGGGGGCCTATGGCTACACCTTC. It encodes CASSLEEGAYGYTF.

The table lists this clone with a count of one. CDR3 amino acids: CASSPPGQNTEAFF. CDR3 bases: TGTGCCAGCTCACCACCGGGACAGAACACTGAAGCTTTCTTT. The J gene is TRBJ1-1, the V gene TRBV18; tentatively, D is TRBD1 (6 bases). The CDR3 is made up of 14 amino acids. V shed 0 bases and J shed 1 base, with 6 bases lying between them. Germline CDR1 is KGHSH and CDR2 is LQKENI.

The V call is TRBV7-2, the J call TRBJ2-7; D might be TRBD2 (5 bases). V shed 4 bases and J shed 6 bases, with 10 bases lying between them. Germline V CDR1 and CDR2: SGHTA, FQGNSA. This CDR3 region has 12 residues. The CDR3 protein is CASSSTLAEQYF. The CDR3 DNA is TGTGCCAGCAGCTCCACCCTAGCCGAGCAGTACTTC.

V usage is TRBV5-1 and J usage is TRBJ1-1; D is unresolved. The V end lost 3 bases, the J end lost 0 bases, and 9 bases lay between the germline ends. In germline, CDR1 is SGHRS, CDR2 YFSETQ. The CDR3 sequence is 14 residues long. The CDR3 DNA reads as TGCGCCAGCAGCTCCCGCGGGATGAACACTGAAGCTTTCTTT. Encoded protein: CASSSRGMNTEAFF.